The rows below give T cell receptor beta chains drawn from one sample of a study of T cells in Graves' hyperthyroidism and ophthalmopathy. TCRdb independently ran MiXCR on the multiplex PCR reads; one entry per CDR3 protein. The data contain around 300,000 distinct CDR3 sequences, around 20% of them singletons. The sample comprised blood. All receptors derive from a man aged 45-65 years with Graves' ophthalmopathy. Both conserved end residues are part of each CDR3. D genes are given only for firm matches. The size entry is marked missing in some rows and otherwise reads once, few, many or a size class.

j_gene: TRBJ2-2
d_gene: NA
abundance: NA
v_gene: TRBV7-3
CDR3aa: CASSPPGNTGELFF
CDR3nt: TGTGCCAGCAGCCCCCCGGGGAACACCGGGGAGCTGTTTTTT

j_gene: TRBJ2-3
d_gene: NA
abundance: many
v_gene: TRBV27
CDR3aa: CASTAGADTQYF
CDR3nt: TGTGCCAGCACCGCAGGGGCAGATACGCAGTATTTT

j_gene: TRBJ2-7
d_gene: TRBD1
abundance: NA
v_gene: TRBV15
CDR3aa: CATSRDRTYEQYF
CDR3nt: TGTGCCACCAGCAGGGACAGGACCTACGAGCAGTACTTC

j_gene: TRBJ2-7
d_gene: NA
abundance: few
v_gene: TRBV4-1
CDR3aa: CASSQKLESYEQYF
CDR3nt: TGCGCCAGCAGCCAAAAACTCGAATCTTACGAGCAGTACTTC

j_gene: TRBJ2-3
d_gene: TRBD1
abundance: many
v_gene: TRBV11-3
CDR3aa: CASSYGQGQGADTQYF
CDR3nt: TGTGCCAGCAGCTACGGTCAGGGACAGGGGGCAGATACGCAGTATTTT

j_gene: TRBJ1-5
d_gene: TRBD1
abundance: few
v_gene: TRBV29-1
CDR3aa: CSAEDRGGNQPQHF
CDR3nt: TGCAGCGCAGAGGACAGGGGAGGCAATCAGCCCCAGCATTTT

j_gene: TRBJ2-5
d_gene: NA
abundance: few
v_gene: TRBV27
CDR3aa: CASTATRGRQETQYF
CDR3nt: TGTGCCAGCACAGCGACTAGGGGGAGACAAGAGACCCAGTACTTC

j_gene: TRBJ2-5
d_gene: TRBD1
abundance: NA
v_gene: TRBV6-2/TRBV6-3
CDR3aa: CASSRGQSGTQYF
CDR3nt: TGTGCCAGCAGTAGGGGACAGTCTGGGACCCAGTACTTC

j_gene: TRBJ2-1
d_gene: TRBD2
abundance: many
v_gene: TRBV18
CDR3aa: CASSPQAGIYNEQFF
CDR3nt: TGTGCCAGCTCACCACAAGCGGGAATCTACAATGAGCAGTTCTTC

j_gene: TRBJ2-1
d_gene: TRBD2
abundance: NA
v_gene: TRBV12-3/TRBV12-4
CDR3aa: CASRWSGARYNEQFF
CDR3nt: TGTGCCAGCAGGTGGAGCGGGGCCCGATACAATGAGCAGTTCTTC

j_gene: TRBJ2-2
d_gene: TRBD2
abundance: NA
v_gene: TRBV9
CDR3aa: CASSAGLAGVGGELFF
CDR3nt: TGTGCCAGCAGCGCCGGACTAGCGGGAGTCGGCGGGGAGCTGTTTTTT